This T cell receptor (beta chain) came from a study of cytomegalovirus exposure and HLA in healthy donors. Study-level findings and limits: In vitro work confirmed that three CMV-associated chains recognize CMV antigens. A later analysis found first-cohort TCR clusters tended to co-occur in the 90 to 150 validation repertoires. Rarity held for most TCR sequences, but there were some public TCRs that occurred in many donors. Reports credit the classifier with highly specific, highly sensitive diagnosis of cytomegalovirus status.

A note on this clone: Its specificity is unknown.

The repertoire was sequenced with immunoSEQ multiplex PCR; TCRdb's copy has only in-frame clones and lacks some. Among roughly 60,000 clones, roughly 94% were seen once, and the ten largest hold under 2.5%. The CDR3 contains 14 residues. Germline CDR1 and CDR2: MGHDK and SYGVNS. V lost 3 bases and J 4 bases, leaving 12 bases between the germline ends. Sequenced sample: PBMCs. The chain carries TRBV25-1 and TRBJ2-5; D perhaps matches TRBD1 (5 bases). This sequence was found in a man younger than 30 in good health and CMV-seronegative. The CDR3 protein is CASSEGQGRETQYF. Here the CDR3 DNA reads TGTGCCAGCAGTGAGGGGCAGGGCAGAGAGACCCAGTACTTC.